Each of the 25 T cell receptor beta chains below was sequenced from the same sample in a study of T cells in Graves' hyperthyroidism and ophthalmopathy. Amplified regions were TCR beta CDR3 sequences from RNA transcripts. First-round RT-PCR targeting the TCR CDR3 was performed with the HTBI primer set. MiXCR, run by TCRdb on the multiplex PCR reads, gives a single entry per CDR3 protein. The sample holds about 350,000 distinct CDR3 sequences, approximately 19% seen once. The specimen was blood. The origin of the receptors is a woman aged 18-35 years with Graves' hyperthyroidism.

A remark on this clonotype: This may come from a read error, since a much larger clone is one base off. The V gene is TRBV23-1, the J gene TRBJ2-2; 9 bases line up with TRBD2. TRBV23-1 is assigned to the ORF class and has an uncertain function. The CDR3 is 17 residues long. CDR3 coding DNA: TGCGCCAGCAGCCAATCGGTAGCCGCGGGGGGGCCATGGGAGCTGTTTTTT. The encoded protein is CASSQSVAAGGPWELFF.

This clonotype came up once. The chain carries TRBV20-1 and TRBJ2-7; D remains unclear. This CDR3 contains 11 residues. Germline assignment: CDR1 DFQATT and CDR2 SNEGSKA (reference sequence). V lost 3 bases to trimming and J lost 1 base, with 4 bases between them. CDR3 in DNA: TGCAGTGCTAGTATATCCTACGAGCAGTACTTC. It translates to CSASISYEQYF.

This clonotype was counted at least ten times. This chain uses TRBV12-3 or TRBV12-4 with TRBJ2-5; no reliable D call. The CDR3 length is 14 residues. Trimming stripped 6 bases from V and 1 base from J, with 12 bases between. The CDR3 nucleotides read TGTGCCAGCAGCCCGTACGCGAGCCAAGAGACCCAGTACTTC. Translation gives CASSPYASQETQYF.

For this clonotype: A much more abundant neighbour one base away suggests this may be a read error. J is TRBJ1-1 and V is TRBV18; D is possibly TRBD1 (5 bases). Germline-derived CDR1 and CDR2 are KGHSH and LQKENI. The CDR3 runs 15 residues. V lost 1 base, J lost 1 base, and 10 bases lay in between. The CDR3 DNA reads TGTGCCAGCTCACCACGACAGAGCCAGAACACTGAAGCTTTCTTT. Its translation: CASSPRQSQNTEAFF.

This clonotype was detected ten times or more. The V gene is TRBV7-8, the J gene TRBJ1-2; no clear D. The CDR3 has 13 residues. CDR1 is SGHVS and CDR2 is FQNEAQ in the germline V gene. Trimming shortened V by 1 base and J by 10 bases, and 13 bases separated the two germline ends. The CDR3, as DNA: TGTGCCAGCAGCTTAGGCAGCAAGTTGGACTACACCTTC. This translates into CASSLGSKLDYTF.

The chain carries TRBV6-5 and TRBJ2-1; 8 bases align to TRBD2. V gave up 2 bases and J gave up 9 bases; unmatched junction bases: 9. Germline CDR1 and CDR2: MNHEY and SVGAGI. The CDR3 has 15 amino acids. CDR3 residues: CASSYPSRGGVEQFF. Here the CDR3 DNA reads TGTGCCAGCAGTTACCCCAGTCGGGGGGGCGTTGAGCAGTTCTTC.

The chain is built from TRBV3-1 and TRBJ2-7, with D maybe TRBD2 (6 bases). Trimming pared 7 bases from V and 7 bases from J, leaving 17 bases between. CDR3 length: 13 amino acids. Per the germline V gene, CDR1 is LGHDT and CDR2 is YNNKEL (reference sequence). In DNA form, the CDR3 reads TGTGCCAGCACCCTCGGGGGTCATTGGGAGCAGTACTTC. It codes for CASTLGGHWEQYF.

V usage is TRBV6-1 and J usage is TRBJ2-2; D remains ambiguous. The CDR3 runs to 15 residues. Trimming took off 5 bases at V and 5 bases at J, with 15 bases between the two ends. Germline lookup yields CDR1 MNHNS and CDR2 SASEGT. CDR3 in amino acids: CASSRLAEPTGELFF. CDR3 DNA sequence: TGTGCCAGCAGTAGACTGGCGGAGCCTACCGGGGAGCTGTTTTTT.

This clonotype was seen many times. The V gene is TRBV30, the J gene TRBJ2-5; D possibly uses TRBD1 or TRBD2 (5 bases each). Trimming removed 4 bases at V and 4 bases at J, with 13 bases between. This CDR3 spans 13 amino acids. The germline V gene encodes CDR1 GTSNPN and CDR2 SVGIG (reference sequence). In DNA form, the CDR3 reads TGTGCCTGGAACCGGGGCCTCCGAGAGACCCAGTACTTC. It codes for CAWNRGLRETQYF.

This clonotype was observed many times. The rearrangement joins TRBV6-2 or TRBV6-3 to TRBJ1-1, with no clear D. The CDR3 loop spans 15 amino acids. Deletions cut 7 bases from V and 1 base from J, with 16 bases between. Looked up from germline, CDR1 is MNHEY and CDR2 is SVGEGT. CDR3 sequence (DNA): TGTGCCAGCAAACGAAAAGGACTAAAGAACACTGAAGCTTTCTTT. It translates to CASKRKGLKNTEAFF.

The gene calls are TRBV30 and TRBJ2-2; tentative D call: TRBD2 (7 bases). The germline CDR1 and CDR2 sequences are GTSNPN and SVGIG (reference sequence). The CDR3 consists of 15 residues. Trimming cost V 5 bases and J 3 bases, with 16 bases left between them. The CDR3 loop reads CAWGGGGRYTGELFF. The CDR3 DNA is TGTGCCTGGGGGGGCGGGGGAAGGTACACCGGGGAGCTGTTTTTT.

In this sample, this clonotype turned up many times. This chain links TRBV6-5 with TRBJ2-5, with 14 bases that match TRBD2. Germline lookup yields CDR1 MNHEY and CDR2 SVGAGI. V trimming: 5 bases; J trimming: 7 bases; junction bases outside the gene matches: 9. This CDR3 region has 16 residues. CDR3 DNA sequence: TGTGCCAGCAGTAGTGGACTAGCGGGGGGTTGGGCGACCCAGTACTTC. It specifies CASSSGLAGGWATQYF.

This clonotype was detected a few times. The chain has TRBV12-3 or TRBV12-4 and TRBJ1-1; D unclear. V lost 3 bases to trimming and J lost 1 base, with 12 bases between them. This CDR3 has 15 amino acids. CDR3 in DNA: TGTGCCAGCAGTTTCGGGGTTAGTTGGAACACTGAAGCTTTCTTT. This translates into CASSFGVSWNTEAFF.

Ten or more counts support this clonotype. The V gene is TRBV2, the J gene TRBJ2-6; TRBD1 aligns across 10 bases. CDR3 size: 16 residues. V shed 4 bases and J 4 bases; nucleotides not matched to a gene: 4. Germline CDR1 is SNHLY and CDR2 is FYNNEI. The DNA for the CDR3 is TGTGCCAGCAGTGGGGGACAGGGGAGAGGGGCCAACGTCCTGACTTTC. As protein: CASSGGQGRGANVLTF.

This clonotype was counted at least ten times. The chain carries TRBV9 and TRBJ2-5, with D perhaps matching TRBD2 (6 bases). V was clipped by 4 bases and J by 5 bases, with 15 bases between them. Germline assignment: CDR1 SGDLS and CDR2 YYNGEE. CDR3 size: 14 residues. CDR3 loop: CASSSRGGEETQYF. In nucleotides, the CDR3 is TGTGCCAGCAGCTCCCGGGGCGGGGAGGAGACCCAGTACTTC.

This clonotype was counted at least ten times. The chain combines TRBV28 with TRBJ1-1; TRBD1 aligns across 7 bases. V lost 9 bases and J lost 3; bases outside the gene matches: 10. Per the germline V gene, CDR1 is MDHEN and CDR2 is SYDVKM. The CDR3 sequence is 14 residues long. The CDR3 nucleotides are TGTGCCAGTACACCCGGGACAGTTTACACTGAAGCTTTCTTT. The encoded protein is CASTPGTVYTEAFF.

This clonotype was picked up many times. The rearrangement links TRBV30 to TRBJ2-7, with a tentative D call TRBD2 (7 bases). Germline V gene sequence: CDR1 GTSNPN, CDR2 SVGIG (reference sequence). Trimming left V 4 bases short and J 5 bases short, with 12 bases between. The CDR3 length is 12 residues. CDR3 residues: CAWTGGLDEQYF. The CDR3 bases are TGTGCCTGGACCGGGGGGCTGGACGAGCAGTACTTC.

This clonotype was counted ten times or more. This chain links TRBV29-1 with TRBJ1-1; D may be TRBD1 (6 bases). Germline CDR1 and CDR2: SQVTM and ANQGSEA. V was cut by 6 bases and J by 0 bases, with 11 bases left in between. This CDR3 has 13 amino acids. CDR3 DNA: TGCAGCGTCACAGGGCTAATGAACACTGAAGCTTTCTTT. Translated: CSVTGLMNTEAFF.

The J gene is TRBJ2-2, the V gene TRBV18; no definite D call. Trimming pared 5 bases from V and 6 bases from J, leaving 10 bases between. The CDR3 has 13 amino acids. Germline V CDR1 and CDR2: KGHSH, LQKENI. This CDR3 reads CASSNLASGELFF. CDR3 bases: TGTGCCAGCTCAAATTTGGCGTCCGGGGAGCTGTTTTTT.

The CDR3 DNA is TGCGCCAGCAGTGCGGCGAGTGAAGCTTTCTTT. This sequence encodes CASSAASEAFF. The chain recombines TRBV10-1 with TRBJ1-1; D remains ambiguous. Trimming stripped 4 bases from V and 7 bases from J, with 7 bases between. This CDR3 spans 11 amino acids. From germline, CDR1 is WNHNN and CDR2 SYGVQD (reference sequence).

There are many counts of this clonotype. V and J are TRBV12-3 or TRBV12-4 and TRBJ2-2, with D unclear. The CDR3 is 10 amino acids. V was trimmed by 7 bases and J by 6 bases, leaving 3 bases between them. The CDR3 sequence: CASTSGELFF. CDR3 sequence (DNA): TGTGCCAGCACCTCCGGGGAGCTGTTTTTT.

The sample holds many counts of this clonotype. This chain joins TRBV28 and TRBJ1-6; D is possibly TRBD1 (6 bases). V dropped 3 bases and J dropped 6 bases, with 12 bases sitting between them. This CDR3 comprises 15 residues. Germline V lookup: CDR1 MDHEN, CDR2 SYDVKM. CDR3 loop: CASSLRQEINSPLHF. CDR3 DNA: TGTGCCAGCAGTTTGCGACAGGAGATTAATTCACCCCTCCACTTT.

The V call is TRBV6-1, the J call TRBJ2-7; TRBD1 aligns across 7 bases. V lost 4 bases and J lost 3; bases outside the gene matches: 9. Germline values: CDR1 MNHNS, CDR2 SASEGT. This CDR3 has 15 residues. The DNA of the CDR3 is TGTGCCAGCAGTGCCCCGGGACAGATCGTCTACGAGCAGTACTTC. It specifies CASSAPGQIVYEQYF.

This clonotype was seen many times. The chain combines TRBV12-3 or TRBV12-4 with TRBJ1-5, with 10 bases lining up with TRBD1. This CDR3 region has 17 residues. The junction had 11 bases not matched to a gene; V was cut back by 6 bases and J by 3 bases. Here the CDR3 reads CASSLTRDRGSNQPQHF. The CDR3 bases are TGTGCCAGCAGCTTAACCCGGGACAGGGGATCCAATCAGCCCCAGCATTTT.

This clonotype was recorded at least ten times. This chain connects TRBV15 to TRBJ1-2; 9 nucleotides agree with TRBD1. CDR1 is LNHNV and CDR2 is YYDKDF in the germline V gene (reference sequence). The CDR3 runs 15 residues. After removal of 1 base from V and 3 bases from J, the junction contained 3 bases not matched to a gene. The CDR3 here is CATSRVGQGDYGYTF. CDR3 bases: TGTGCCACCAGCAGAGTGGGACAGGGTGACTATGGCTACACCTTC.